This TCR beta chain was found in a study of identical twins. TCRdb itself ran the 5' RACE reads through MiXCR, one entry per CDR3 protein. The data show about 220,000 distinct CDR3 sequences, around 7.6% seen once. Every donor was a healthy Caucasian. The CDR3 spans 14 residues. Germline V CDR1 and CDR2: SEHNR, FQNEAQ (reference sequence). The V segment lost 5 bases and the J segment 5 bases; nucleotides outside the gene matches: 4. These same records also appear under a second study, on yellow fever vaccine responses in identical twins.

The sequenced sample consisted of CD8+ T cells sorted from blood. The rearrangement links TRBV7-9 to TRBJ2-1, with 9 bases fitting TRBD1. This receptor was obtained from a woman aged 18-29 years in good health. CDR3 DNA sequence: TGTGCCAGCAGCCCGGGGACAGGGCACAATGAGCAGTTCTTC. This translates into CASSPGTGHNEQFF.